The 20 T cell receptor beta chains below all came from one sample that was sequenced in a study of T cells after yellow fever vaccination. TCRdb analysed the 5' RACE reads with MiXCR anew, one entry per CDR3 protein. The sample lists about 260,000 distinct CDR3 sequences, roughly 13% seen once, with 0.45% to 0.65% in the top ten. The input for sequencing was CD4+ T cells sorted from PBMCs, taken 45 days after the yellow fever booster vaccination. The source of these receptors is a man under 40 who received the YFV17D yellow fever vaccine.

The gene calls are TRBV24-1 and TRBJ2-7, with D possibly matching TRBD2 (6 bases). The CDR3 runs 15 residues. The V and J ends lost 3 bases and 3 bases respectively, with 14 bases between them. Germline values: CDR1 KGHDR, CDR2 SFDVKD. Here the CDR3 DNA reads TGTGCCACCAGTGATCCCCGGGACTCGAACTACGAGCAGTACTTC. This codes for CATSDPRDSNYEQYF.

The V call is TRBV20-1, the J call TRBJ2-7; D ambiguous. There are 12 residues in the CDR3. Germline assignment: CDR1 DFQATT and CDR2 SNEGSKA (reference sequence). The ends were cut back, 8 bases at V and 1 base at J, with 12 bases in the middle. The CDR3 loop reads CSIPTDSYEQYF. The CDR3 nucleotides are TGCAGTATCCCCACCGATTCCTACGAGCAGTACTTC.

This clonotype was counted a few times. This chain uses TRBV6-1 with TRBJ2-2; 8 bases are a match to TRBD2. The J segment lost 7 bases and the V segment lost 11 bases, leaving 12 bases of the junction unmatched. CDR3 length equals 14 residues. Germline V lookup: CDR1 MNHNS, CDR2 SASEGT. In nucleotides, the CDR3 is TGTGCCCACCGGTCGGGAGGGCCCGTCGGGGAGCTGTTTTTT. It encodes CAHRSGGPVGELFF.

With respect to this clonotype: A read error is likely, as this CDR3 ends without the conserved phenylalanine or tryptophan. This chain joins TRBV12-3 or TRBV12-4 and TRBJ1-4, with D hard to call. Trimming left V 3 bases short and J 6 bases short, with 8 bases between. The CDR3 contains 13 residues. The CDR3 sequence: CASSFGGYEKLFL. CDR3 coding DNA: TGTGCCAGCAGTTTTGGAGGGTATGAAAAACTGTTTCTT.

This clonotype appeared a few times. The V gene is TRBV7-2, the J gene TRBJ2-5; 8 bases match TRBD1. Per germline, CDR1 SGHTA and CDR2 FQGNSA. The V and J ends lost 1 base and 7 bases, in that order; junction bases with no gene match: 5. The CDR3 runs to 14 residues. The CDR3 region is CASSLGGQGGTQYF. As DNA, the CDR3 is TGTGCCAGCAGCTTAGGCGGACAGGGAGGGACCCAGTACTTC.

This chain links TRBV29-1 with TRBJ2-1; a weak D match, TRBD2 (7 bases). The V end was cut by 7 bases, the J end by 8 bases, with 18 bases between. Germline CDR1 reads SQVTM; CDR2 reads ANQGSEA. CDR3 size: 13 residues. CDR3 sequence reads: CSGGGGAGDEQFF. In DNA, the CDR3 is TGCAGCGGGGGGGGCGGAGCCGGCGATGAGCAGTTCTTC.

This clonotype occurred a few times. The J gene is TRBJ1-5, the V gene TRBV4-2; D is unresolved. The CDR3 covers 12 residues. The V end was cut by 0 bases, the J end by 10 bases, with 7 bases between. Per the germline V gene, CDR1 is LGHNA and CDR2 is YNFKEQ. Here the CDR3 DNA reads TGTGCCAGCAGCCAAGATGATACTCCCCAGCATTTT. As protein: CASSQDDTPQHF.

This clonotype came up a few times. This chain uses TRBV5-1 with TRBJ2-5; D remains unclear. CDR3 size: 14 residues. The germline V gene encodes CDR1 SGHRS and CDR2 YFSETQ. Trimming shortened V by 4 bases and J by 3 bases, and 13 bases separated the two germline ends. The CDR3 loop is CASSAGRTEETQYF. DNA of the CDR3: TGCGCCAGCAGCGCCGGTCGCACAGAAGAGACCCAGTACTTC. Combining the CDR3 with reference TRBV5-1 and TRBJ2-5 gives the whole variable domain KAGVTQTPRYLIKTRGQQVTLSCSPISGHRSVSWYQQTPGQGLQFLFEYFSETQRNKGNFPGRFSGRQFSNSRSEMNVSTLELGDSALYLCASSAGRTEETQYFGPGTRLLVL.

The chain uses TRBV12-3 or TRBV12-4 and TRBJ2-2; D might be TRBD1 (6 bases). The length of the CDR3 is 13 residues. Trimming took off 8 bases at V and 9 bases at J, with 16 bases between the two ends. For the CDR3, the DNA is TGTGCCAGCCGGGACAACGCTAGCTGGGAGCTGTTTTTT. Its translation is CASRDNASWELFF.

This clonotype was seen more than once but under ten times. The genes are TRBV20-1 and TRBJ2-3; no reliable D call. The CDR3 extends over 13 amino acids. V was pared by 0 bases and J by 11 bases, with 15 bases between. Germline lookup yields CDR1 DFQATT and CDR2 SNEGSKA (reference sequence). Here the CDR3 DNA reads TGCAGTGCTAGAGATCCGGATTCCCCTGGGCAGTATTTT. Protein product: CSARDPDSPGQYF.

This clonotype was seen more than once but under ten times. The V call is TRBV6-2 or TRBV6-3, the J call TRBJ2-7; no reliable D call. Germline-derived CDR1 and CDR2 are MNHEY and SVGEGT. This CDR3 contains 12 residues. The ends were cut back, 0 bases at V and 4 bases at J, with 4 bases in the middle. The CDR3 protein is CASSYSWYEQYF. CDR3 nucleotide sequence: TGTGCCAGCAGTTACTCCTGGTACGAGCAGTACTTC.

This clonotype was observed a few times. J is TRBJ2-7 and V is TRBV5-1; D is uncertain. Trimming cost V 4 bases and J 3 bases, with 14 bases left between them. Per germline, CDR1 SGHRS and CDR2 YFSETQ. The CDR3 is made up of 14 amino acids. For the CDR3, the DNA is TGCGCCAGCAGCCGAGGCGTGGGTATCTACGAGCAGTACTTC. It specifies CASSRGVGIYEQYF.

This chain uses TRBV10-3 with TRBJ2-1; 15 bases agree with TRBD2. The V and J ends lost 4 bases and 0 bases, in that order; junction bases with no gene match: 10. The CDR3 runs to 20 residues. CDR1 ENHRY and CDR2 SYGVKD come from the germline V gene. CDR3 DNA: TGTGCCATCAGTGGTACCGGGACTAGCGGGAGGACTAGCTCCTACAATGAGCAGTTCTTC. Translating gives CAISGTGTSGRTSSYNEQFF.

This clonotype showed up just a few times. The chain employs TRBV11-2 and TRBJ2-1, with TRBD2 matching over 9 bases. V lost 0 bases, J lost 3 bases, and 3 bases stayed unmatched. This CDR3 is 16 amino acids long. The germline gives CDR1 SGHAT, CDR2 FQNNGV. Here the CDR3 reads CASSLDLLAGYNEQFF. The DNA of the CDR3 is TGTGCCAGCAGCTTAGATCTACTAGCGGGCTACAATGAGCAGTTCTTC.

This clonotype appeared a few times. This chain links TRBV5-1 with TRBJ2-5; 8 nucleotides line up with TRBD2. The ends lost 1 base at V and 5 bases at J; junction bases unmatched: 10. Germline CDR1 is SGHRS and CDR2 is YFSETQ. The CDR3 contains 16 residues. This CDR3 is CASSLSTGGLGETQYF. The CDR3 region has the DNA TGCGCCAGCAGCTTGTCTACGGGAGGGCTGGGTGAGACCCAGTACTTC.

The V and J genes are TRBV19 and TRBJ2-1; the match to TRBD2 covers 8 bases. V shed 5 bases and J 7 bases; nucleotides not matched to a gene: 4. CDR3 size: 13 residues. Germline V lookup: CDR1 LNHDA, CDR2 SQIVND (reference sequence). For the CDR3, the DNA is TGTGCCAGTAGTTCGGGAGGGTTTAATGAGCAGTTCTTC. Translated, it gives CASSSGGFNEQFF.

This clonotype was detected a few times. The chain uses TRBV7-2 and TRBJ2-7; D gene unclear. Germline CDR1 is SGHTA and CDR2 is FQGNSA. This CDR3 is 13 amino acids long. Trimming stripped 5 bases from V and 3 bases from J, with 11 bases between. CDR3 in amino acids: CASSGSSLYEQYF. CDR3 nucleotide sequence: TGTGCCAGCAGCGGCTCGTCCCTCTACGAGCAGTACTTC.

This clonotype occurred a few times. The chain combines TRBV7-6 with TRBJ2-7; no clear D. The CDR3 length is 14 residues. V gave up 6 bases and J gave up 4 bases, with 16 bases separating them. Germline-derived CDR1 and CDR2 are SGHVS and FNYEAQ. Written as DNA, the CDR3 is TGTGCCAGCAGTGCCGGGCCAGAGCATTACGAGCAGTACTTC. Translating gives CASSAGPEHYEQYF.

In its sample, this clonotype was seen a few times. V gene TRBV18 combines with J gene TRBJ2-5; TRBD1 aligns across 7 bases. The CDR3 runs 15 residues. V gave up 5 bases and J gave up 2 bases; unmatched junction bases: 8. Germline values: CDR1 KGHSH, CDR2 LQKENI. As DNA, the CDR3 is TGTGCCAGCTCATCGAGACAGGGTCCACAAGAGACCCAGTACTTC. Its translation: CASSSRQGPQETQYF.

This clonotype was picked up many times. The genes are TRBV29-1 and TRBJ2-7; 8 nucleotides line up with TRBD1. Germline CDR1 reads SQVTM; CDR2 reads ANQGSEA. V shed 4 bases, J shed 6 bases, and the junction held 5 bases outside the gene matches. CDR3 length: 12 residues. The CDR3 region is CSVGDRRSEQYF. The CDR3 nucleotides read TGCAGCGTTGGGGACAGGCGTTCCGAGCAGTACTTC.